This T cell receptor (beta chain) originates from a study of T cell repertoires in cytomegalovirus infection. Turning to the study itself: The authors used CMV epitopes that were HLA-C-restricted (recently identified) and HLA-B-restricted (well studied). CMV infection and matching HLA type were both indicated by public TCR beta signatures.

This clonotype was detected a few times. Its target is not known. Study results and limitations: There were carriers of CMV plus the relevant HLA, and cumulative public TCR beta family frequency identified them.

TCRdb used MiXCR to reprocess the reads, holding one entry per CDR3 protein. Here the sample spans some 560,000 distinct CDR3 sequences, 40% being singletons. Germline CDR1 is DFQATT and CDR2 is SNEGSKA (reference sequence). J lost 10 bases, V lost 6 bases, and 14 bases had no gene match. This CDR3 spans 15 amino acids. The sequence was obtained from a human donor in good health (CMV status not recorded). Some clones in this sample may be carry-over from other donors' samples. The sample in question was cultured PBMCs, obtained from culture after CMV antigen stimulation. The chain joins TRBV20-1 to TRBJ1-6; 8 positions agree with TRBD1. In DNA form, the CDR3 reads TGCAGTGCAAAGTCCCAGGGGGCACGTAGCTCACCCCTCCACTTT. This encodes CSAKSQGARSSPLHF.